The clone carrying this T cell receptor (beta chain) was observed once. TCRdb's table, derived via immunoSEQ multiplex PCR, lists solely in-frame clones and lacks some. This repertoire shows approximately 100,000 clones, around 89% found once; its top ten account for approximately 20%. The data stem from a study of control samples from healthy donors and cancer patients. V lost 6 bases and J lost 4; bases outside the gene matches: 10. Germline lookup yields CDR1 MNHEY and CDR2 SMNVEV (reference sequence). This CDR3 region has 15 residues. The gene calls are TRBV27 and TRBJ2-3, with 7 bases lining up with TRBD2. The sample consisted of PBMCs. This clonotype originated in a man between 60 and 70 years old with lung cancer. CDR3 nucleotide sequence: TGTGCCAGCAGCTTGCAGGGAGGGGTCGCAGATACGCAGTATTTT. This gives the protein CASSLQGGVADTQYF.